This entry lists 17 T cell receptor beta chains sequenced from one sample in a study of cytomegalovirus exposure and HLA in healthy donors. The assay was immunoSEQ multiplex PCR, and TCRdb's table has in-frame clones only and misses some. The profile shows approximately 160,000 clones, roughly 90% of them singletons. Sequencing was performed on PBMCs. The source of these receptors is a young woman in good health and CMV-seronegative.

This clone showed up just once. The V and J genes are TRBV10-3 and TRBJ2-3, with unresolved D. Germline assignment: CDR1 ENHRY and CDR2 SYGVKD. The CDR3 is made up of 12 amino acids. The ends were cut back, 8 bases at V and 6 bases at J, with 12 bases in the middle. CDR3 residues: CAIASGQDTQYF. In DNA, the CDR3 is TGTGCCATCGCGTCCGGGCAGGATACGCAGTATTTT.

The V and J genes are TRBV4-3 and TRBJ2-2; 8 positions match TRBD1. The CDR3 runs to 16 residues. J gave up 6 bases and V 3 bases, and 9 bases lay outside the gene matches. Germline CDR1 is LGHNA and CDR2 is YSLEER. Here the CDR3 reads CASSQRQGSVSGELFF. The CDR3 DNA is TGCGCCAGCAGCCAGCGACAGGGGTCCGTGTCCGGGGAGCTGTTTTTT.

The chain employs TRBV29-1 and TRBJ1-2; D is ambiguous. V was cut by 4 bases and J by 3 bases, with 9 bases left in between. Germline V CDR1 and CDR2: SQVTM, ANQGSEA. The CDR3 extends over 12 amino acids. The CDR3 DNA is TGCAGCGTTGGCGGGCCCGACTATGGCTACACCTTC. Translated: CSVGGPDYGYTF.

This sequence joins TRBV7-2 and TRBJ2-3; 7 nucleotides line up with TRBD2. The trim removed 4 bases at V and 4 bases at J, leaving 11 bases unmatched. CDR1 SGHTA and CDR2 FQGNSA come from the germline V gene. CDR3 length equals 16 residues. CDR3 in amino acids: CASSSWSPSGSDTQYF. The CDR3 nucleotides are TGTGCCAGCAGCTCCTGGTCCCCTAGCGGATCAGATACGCAGTATTTT.

Only a few counts were recorded for this clone. This sequence joins TRBV10-3 and TRBJ2-7; TRBD2 aligns across 7 bases. V dropped 5 bases and J dropped 2; count of bases not matched to a gene: 9. The V gene's germline CDR1 is ENHRY and CDR2 SYGVKD. This CDR3 contains 15 residues. The CDR3 DNA reads TGTGCCATCAGTAGACCGAGGGGAGGGACCTACGAGCAGTACTTC. Its protein product is CAISRPRGGTYEQYF.

The rearrangement joins TRBV5-6 to TRBJ1-2; D remains unclear. CDR3 length equals 13 residues. V was trimmed by 4 bases and J by 8 bases, leaving 15 bases between them. Germline V CDR1 and CDR2: SGHDT, YYEEEE. Here the CDR3 DNA reads TGTGCCAGCAGCCCTGCGAGGCGGGAGGGCTACACCTTC. Its protein is CASSPARREGYTF.

The CDR3 DNA is TGTGCCACCAGCCTAGAGAACAGGGGTGATTCACCCCTCCACTTT. Protein: CATSLENRGDSPLHF. The rearrangement joins TRBV15 to TRBJ1-6; 7 nucleotides align to TRBD1. In germline, CDR1 is LNHNV, CDR2 YYDKDF (reference sequence). After removal of 5 bases from V and 8 bases from J, the junction contained 9 bases not matched to a gene. The CDR3 loop spans 15 amino acids.

This chain links TRBV2 with TRBJ2-2, with 11 bases fitting TRBD2. CDR3 length: 14 amino acids. Losses at the gene ends were 10 bases for V and 6 bases for J; bases not matched to a gene: 7. In germline, CDR1 is SNHLY, CDR2 FYNNEI. CDR3 in amino acids: CANSGTSGAGELFF. The DNA for the CDR3 is TGTGCCAACTCCGGGACTAGCGGTGCCGGGGAGCTGTTTTTT.

The chain has TRBV4-2 and TRBJ1-5, with D unresolved. V gave up 3 bases and J gave up 0 bases, with 9 bases separating them. The CDR3 loop spans 15 amino acids. CDR1 and CDR2 from the germline V gene are LGHNA and YNFKEQ. The CDR3 DNA reads as TGTGCCAGCAGCCAGACGGGGAATAGCAATCAGCCCCAGCATTTT. Translating gives CASSQTGNSNQPQHF.

This chain links TRBV27 with TRBJ2-1; tentatively, D is TRBD2 (6 bases). V gave up 3 bases and J gave up 6 bases, with 12 bases separating them. Looked up from germline, CDR1 is MNHEY and CDR2 is SMNVEV (reference sequence). This CDR3 has 14 amino acids. This CDR3 is CASSFPGVGNEQFF. CDR3 DNA sequence: TGTGCCAGCAGTTTCCCGGGAGTGGGCAATGAGCAGTTCTTC.

This chain uses TRBV2 with TRBJ1-4; 9 bases align to TRBD1. V shed 7 bases, J shed 8 bases, and the junction held 5 bases outside the gene matches. The CDR3 totals 13 residues. Germline CDR1 reads SNHLY; CDR2 reads FYNNEI. The CDR3: CASILGQGEKLFF. CDR3 sequence (DNA): TGTGCCAGCATCTTAGGACAGGGGGAAAAACTGTTTTTT.

This sequence joins TRBV28 and TRBJ1-1; D remains ambiguous. This CDR3 is built from 13 residues. Per the germline V gene, CDR1 is MDHEN and CDR2 is SYDVKM. V lost 3 bases and J lost 6, with 11 bases in between. Here the CDR3 reads CASSLLGYAEAFF. The CDR3 coding sequence is TGTGCCAGCAGTTTGCTGGGTTACGCTGAAGCTTTCTTT.

CDR3 sequence (DNA): TGTGCCTGGAGGCCGGGTAGAGTAGCGGGAGATTACGAGCAGTACTTC. Residues: CAWRPGRVAGDYEQYF. This chain links TRBV30 with TRBJ2-7; TRBD2 matches at 9 bases. CDR1 GTSNPN and CDR2 SVGIG come from the germline V gene (reference sequence). The CDR3 is 16 amino acids. V lost 3 bases, J lost 4 bases, and 13 bases stayed unmatched.

The chain has TRBV6-5 and TRBJ2-7; 10 positions match TRBD2. Germline V gives CDR1 MNHEY, CDR2 SVGAGI. After removal of 2 bases from V and 5 bases from J, the junction contained 6 bases not matched to a gene. This CDR3 comprises 15 residues. The CDR3 here is CASSYALAGPHEQYF. The CDR3 nucleotides read TGTGCCAGCAGTTACGCACTAGCGGGGCCACACGAGCAGTACTTC.

The genes are TRBV21-1 and TRBJ2-3; the D call of TRBD2 is as the table states it, not checked on the DNA. TRBV21-1 is reported as a pseudogene. The CDR3 consists of 18 residues. The CDR3 bases are TGTGCCAGCAGCAAAGTGGGGGCTAGCGGGGCGAGCACAGATACGCAGTATTTT. The encoded protein is CASSKVGASGASTDTQYF.

The chain carries TRBV2 and TRBJ2-2, with a weak D call TRBD1 (5 bases). The CDR3 totals 16 residues. Looked up from germline, CDR1 is SNHLY and CDR2 is FYNNEI. V was trimmed by 6 bases and J by 0 bases, leaving 14 bases between them. CDR3 sequence: CASSPTVPANTGELFF. The CDR3 DNA reads as TGTGCCAGCAGCCCGACAGTACCAGCGAACACCGGGGAGCTGTTTTTT.

The genes are TRBV6-5 and TRBJ2-7; 10 nucleotides agree with TRBD1. This CDR3 has 14 residues. Germline V gene data show CDR1 as MNHEY and CDR2 as SVGAGI. J was trimmed by 6 bases and V by 0 bases; bases with no gene match: 2. CDR3 DNA: TGTGCCAGCAGTTACTCGACAGGGGGCGCCGAGCAGTACTTC. Translated: CASSYSTGGAEQYF.